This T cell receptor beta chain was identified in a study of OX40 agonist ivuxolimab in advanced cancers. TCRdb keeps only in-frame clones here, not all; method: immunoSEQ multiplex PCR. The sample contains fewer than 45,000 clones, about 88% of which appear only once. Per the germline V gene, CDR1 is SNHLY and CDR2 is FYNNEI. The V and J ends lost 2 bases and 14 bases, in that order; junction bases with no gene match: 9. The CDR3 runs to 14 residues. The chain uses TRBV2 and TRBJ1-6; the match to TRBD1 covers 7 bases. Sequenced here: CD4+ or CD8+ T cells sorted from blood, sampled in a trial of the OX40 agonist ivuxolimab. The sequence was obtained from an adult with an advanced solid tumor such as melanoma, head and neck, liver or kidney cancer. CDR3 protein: CASSEWAGGTSLHF. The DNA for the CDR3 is TGTGCCAGCAGTGAATGGGCAGGGGGTACGTCCCTCCACTTT.